This T cell receptor (beta chain) was documented in a study of blood T cell repertoires in COVID-19. At the level of the study: COVID-19 samples collected from the United States, Italy and Spain covered acute and convalescent phases. T cells, B-cell-depleted T cells, or PBMCs provided the cDNA or gDNA that served as material.

The method was immunoSEQ multiplex PCR; TCRdb's version includes in-frame clones alone and lacks a portion of them. The table includes 130,000 or so clones, approximately 84% detected once. The CDR3 runs 17 residues. The germline V gene has CDR1 SGHNT and CDR2 YENEEA. The junction had 11 bases not matched to a gene; V was cut back by 5 bases and J by 3 bases. The rearrangement joins TRBV11-3 to TRBJ2-1; 9 bases fit TRBD2. The sequence came from an elderly woman with acute or convalescent COVID-19. Sequencing was done on a sample of peripheral blood. CDR3: CASSPRGGSGGYNEQFF. The CDR3 nucleotides read TGTGCCAGCAGCCCTCGGGGGGGTAGCGGGGGCTACAATGAGCAGTTCTTC.